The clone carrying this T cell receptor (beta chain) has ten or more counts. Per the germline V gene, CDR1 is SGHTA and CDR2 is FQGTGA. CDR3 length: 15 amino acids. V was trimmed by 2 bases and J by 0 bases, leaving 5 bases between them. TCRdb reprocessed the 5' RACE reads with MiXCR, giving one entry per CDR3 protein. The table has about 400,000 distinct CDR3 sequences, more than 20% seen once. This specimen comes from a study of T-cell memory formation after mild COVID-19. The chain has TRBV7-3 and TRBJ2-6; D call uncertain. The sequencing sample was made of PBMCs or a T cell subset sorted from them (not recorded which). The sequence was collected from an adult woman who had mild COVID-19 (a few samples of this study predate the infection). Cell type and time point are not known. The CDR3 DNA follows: TGTGCCAGCAGCTTAGGGGTCTCTGGGGCCAACGTCCTGACTTTC. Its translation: CASSLGVSGANVLTF.